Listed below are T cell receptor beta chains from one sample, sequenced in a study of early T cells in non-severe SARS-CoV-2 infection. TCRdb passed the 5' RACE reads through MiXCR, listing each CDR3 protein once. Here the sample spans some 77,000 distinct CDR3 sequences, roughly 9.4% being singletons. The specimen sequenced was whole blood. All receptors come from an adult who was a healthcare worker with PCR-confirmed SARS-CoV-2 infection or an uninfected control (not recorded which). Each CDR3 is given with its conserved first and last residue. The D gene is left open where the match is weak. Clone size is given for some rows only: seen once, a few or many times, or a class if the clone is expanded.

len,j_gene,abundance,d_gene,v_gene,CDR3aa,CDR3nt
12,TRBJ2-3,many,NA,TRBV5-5,CASRQQGDTQYF,TGTGCCAGCAGACAACAGGGTGATACGCAGTATTTT
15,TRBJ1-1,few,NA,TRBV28,CASSPPGGGNTEAFF,TGTGCCAGCAGCCCCCCGGGAGGGGGGAACACTGAAGCTTTCTTT
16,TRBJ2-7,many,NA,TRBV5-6,CASSSPRGTEAYEQYF,TGTGCCAGCAGCTCCCCGAGGGGGACTGAAGCCTACGAGCAGTACTTC
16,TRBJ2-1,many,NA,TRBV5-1,CASSKGDWQGGNEQFF,TGCGCCAGCAGCAAGGGAGACTGGCAGGGCGGCAATGAGCAGTTCTTC
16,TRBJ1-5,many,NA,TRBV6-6,CASSMGGVETVQPQHF,TGTGCCAGCAGTATGGGAGGTGTGGAGACGGTTCAGCCCCAGCATTTT
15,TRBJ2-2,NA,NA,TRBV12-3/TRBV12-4,CASSRLSHGTGELFF,TGTGCCAGCAGCCGCCTGAGTCATGGCACCGGGGAGCTGTTTTTT
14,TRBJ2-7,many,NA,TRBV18,CASSPIHGDGEQYF,TGTGCCAGCTCACCAATACACGGGGACGGGGAGCAGTACTTC
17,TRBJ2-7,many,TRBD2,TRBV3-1,CASSQSRSSGRSHEQYF,TGTGCCAGCAGCCAATCAAGGTCTAGCGGGAGGTCCCACGAGCAGTACTTC
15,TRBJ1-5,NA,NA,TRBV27,CASSPTNKGNQPQHF,TGTGCCAGCAGTCCGACGAACAAAGGCAATCAGCCCCAGCATTTT
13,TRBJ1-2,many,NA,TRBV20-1,CSAPPRGHYGYTF,TGCAGTGCCCCCCCTCGGGGCCACTATGGCTACACCTTC
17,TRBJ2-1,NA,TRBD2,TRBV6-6,CASSSPTLAGGYNEQFF,TGTGCCAGCAGTTCCCCTACCCTAGCGGGAGGGTACAATGAGCAGTTCTTC
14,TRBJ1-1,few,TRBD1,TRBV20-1,CSAGEGQGDTEAFF,TGCAGTGCGGGAGAAGGACAGGGTGACACTGAAGCTTTCTTT
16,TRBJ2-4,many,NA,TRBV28,CASSLMGGLAKNIQYF,TGTGCCAGCAGTTTAATGGGGGGACTTGCCAAAAACATTCAGTACTTC
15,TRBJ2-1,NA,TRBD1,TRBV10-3,CAISTGTVLYNKQFF,TGTGCCATCAGTACCGGGACAGTCCTCTACAATAAGCAGTTCTTC
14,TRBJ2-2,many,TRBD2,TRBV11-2,CASRKREATGELFF,TGTGCCAGCAGAAAGCGGGAGGCCACCGGGGAGCTGTTTTTT
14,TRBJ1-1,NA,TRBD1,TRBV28,CASSAPGTAPRAFF,TGTGCCAGCAGTGCCCCCGGGACAGCACCGAGGGCTTTCTTT
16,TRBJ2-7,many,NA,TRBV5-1,CASSSPQGGTSYEQYF,TGCGCCAGCAGCTCCCCCCAGGGCGGAACTTCTTACGAGCAGTACTTC
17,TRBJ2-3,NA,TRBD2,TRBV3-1,CAGSHSIAAGAADTQYF,TGTGCCGGCAGCCATAGTATTGCGGCGGGAGCGGCAGATACGCAGTATTTT
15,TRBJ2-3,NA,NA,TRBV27,CASSSGTIAADTQYF,TGTGCCAGCAGTTCCGGGACAATCGCGGCAGATACGCAGTATTTT
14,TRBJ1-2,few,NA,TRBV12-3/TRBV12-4,CASSPGVSGYGYTF,TGTGCCAGCAGCCCGGGGGTTTCGGGATATGGCTACACCTTC
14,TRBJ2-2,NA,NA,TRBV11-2,CASSLGQATGELFF,TGTGCCAGCAGCTTAGGACAGGCCACCGGGGAGCTGTTTTTT
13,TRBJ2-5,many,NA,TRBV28,CASSKDYQETQYF,TGTGCCAGCAGTAAGGACTACCAAGAGACCCAGTACTTC
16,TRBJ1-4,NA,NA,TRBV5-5,CASSSGQIATNEKLFF,TGTGCCAGCAGCTCCGGACAGATTGCAACTAATGAAAAACTGTTTTTT
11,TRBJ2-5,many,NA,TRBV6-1,CASSPRETQYF,TGTGCCAGCAGTCCGCGGGAGACCCAGTACTTC
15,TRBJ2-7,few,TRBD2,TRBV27,CASSPLTSGSYEQYF,TGTGCCAGCAGTCCCTTGACTAGCGGCTCCTACGAGCAGTACTTC
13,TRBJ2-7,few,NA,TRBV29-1,CSTTGSESYEQYF,TGCAGCACCACCGGGTCGGAAAGCTACGAGCAGTACTTC
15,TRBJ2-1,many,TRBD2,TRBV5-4,CASSLDSGSYNEQFF,TGTGCCAGCAGCTTGGATAGCGGGTCCTACAATGAGCAGTTCTTC
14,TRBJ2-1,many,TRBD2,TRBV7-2,CASNPRGLSNEQFF,TGTGCCAGCAACCCGCGGGGGTTGAGCAATGAGCAGTTCTTC
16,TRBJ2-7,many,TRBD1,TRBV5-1,CASSPRQGATSYEQYF,TGCGCCAGCAGCCCACGACAGGGGGCAACCTCCTACGAGCAGTACTTC
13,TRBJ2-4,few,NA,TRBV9,CASSVANGNIQYF,TGTGCCAGCAGCGTAGCCAACGGTAACATTCAGTACTTC
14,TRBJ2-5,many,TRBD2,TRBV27,CASSLYAGGPPEDF,TGTGCCAGCAGTTTATATGCGGGAGGGCCCCCAGAGGACTTC